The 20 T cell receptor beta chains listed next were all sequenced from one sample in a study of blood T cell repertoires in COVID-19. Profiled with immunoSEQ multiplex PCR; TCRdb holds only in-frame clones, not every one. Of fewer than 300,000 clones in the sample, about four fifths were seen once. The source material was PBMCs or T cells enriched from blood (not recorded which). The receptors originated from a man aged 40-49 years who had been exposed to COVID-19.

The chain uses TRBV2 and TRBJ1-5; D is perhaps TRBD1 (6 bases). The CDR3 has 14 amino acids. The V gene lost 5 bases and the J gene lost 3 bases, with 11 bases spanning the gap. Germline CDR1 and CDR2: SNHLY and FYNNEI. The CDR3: CASSQGTYNQPQHF. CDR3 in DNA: TGTGCCAGCAGTCAGGGGACCTACAATCAGCCCCAGCATTTT.

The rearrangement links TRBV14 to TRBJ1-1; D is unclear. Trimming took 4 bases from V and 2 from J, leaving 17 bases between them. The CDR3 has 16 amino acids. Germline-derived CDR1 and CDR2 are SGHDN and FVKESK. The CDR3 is CASSLSTVGINTEAFF. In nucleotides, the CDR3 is TGTGCCAGCAGCCTAAGCACGGTCGGGATCAACACTGAAGCTTTCTTT.

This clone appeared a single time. The CDR3 DNA is TGTGCCAGCAGTGTCTCGGGACAGTCGGCTTTCTTT. It specifies CASSVSGQSAFF. The rearrangement links TRBV2 to TRBJ1-1, with 7 bases fitting TRBD1. The CDR3 is 12 amino acids. V was pared by 4 bases and J by 11 bases, with 7 bases of the junction left unmatched. The germline V gene encodes CDR1 SNHLY and CDR2 FYNNEI.

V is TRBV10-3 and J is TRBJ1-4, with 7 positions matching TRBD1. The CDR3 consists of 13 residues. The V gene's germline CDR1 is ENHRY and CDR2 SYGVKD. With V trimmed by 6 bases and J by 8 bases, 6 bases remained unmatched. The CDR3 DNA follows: TGTGCCATCAGGAGGGGGCTGGAAGAAAAACTGTTTTTT. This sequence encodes CAIRRGLEEKLFF.

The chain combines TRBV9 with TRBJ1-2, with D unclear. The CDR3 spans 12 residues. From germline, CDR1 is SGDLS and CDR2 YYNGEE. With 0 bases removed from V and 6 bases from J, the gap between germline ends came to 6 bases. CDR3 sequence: CASSVAGHGYTF. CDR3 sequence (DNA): TGTGCCAGCAGCGTAGCTGGGCATGGCTACACCTTC. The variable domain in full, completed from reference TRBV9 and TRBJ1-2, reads DSGVTQTPKHLITATGQRVTLRCSPRSGDLSVYWYQQSLDQGLQFLIQYYNGEERAKGNILERFSAQQFPDLHSELNLSSLELGDSALYFCASSVAGHGYTFGSGTRLTVV.

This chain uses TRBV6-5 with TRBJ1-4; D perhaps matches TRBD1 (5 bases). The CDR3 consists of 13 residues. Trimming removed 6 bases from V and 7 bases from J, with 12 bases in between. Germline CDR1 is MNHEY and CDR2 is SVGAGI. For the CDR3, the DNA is TGTGCCAGCAGGGGACTACCGGGTGAAAAACTGTTTTTT. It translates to CASRGLPGEKLFF.

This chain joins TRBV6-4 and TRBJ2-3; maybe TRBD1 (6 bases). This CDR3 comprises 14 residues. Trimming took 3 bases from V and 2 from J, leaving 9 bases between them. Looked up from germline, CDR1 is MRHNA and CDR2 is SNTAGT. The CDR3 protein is CASSERGITDTQYF. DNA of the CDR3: TGTGCCAGCAGTGAAAGGGGGATCACAGATACGCAGTATTTT.

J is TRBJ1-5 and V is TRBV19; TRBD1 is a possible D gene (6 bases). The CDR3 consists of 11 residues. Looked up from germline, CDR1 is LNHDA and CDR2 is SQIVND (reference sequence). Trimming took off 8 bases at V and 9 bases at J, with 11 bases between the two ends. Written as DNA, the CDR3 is TGTGCCAGTGTAGGGGGGGGGCCCCAGCATTTT. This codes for CASVGGGPQHF.

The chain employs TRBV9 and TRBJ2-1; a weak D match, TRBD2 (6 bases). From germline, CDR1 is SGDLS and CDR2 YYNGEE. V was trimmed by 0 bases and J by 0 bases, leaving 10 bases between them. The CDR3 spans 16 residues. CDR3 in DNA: TGTGCCAGCAGCGTAGGCGGGACCTCCTCCTACAATGAGCAGTTCTTC. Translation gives CASSVGGTSSYNEQFF.

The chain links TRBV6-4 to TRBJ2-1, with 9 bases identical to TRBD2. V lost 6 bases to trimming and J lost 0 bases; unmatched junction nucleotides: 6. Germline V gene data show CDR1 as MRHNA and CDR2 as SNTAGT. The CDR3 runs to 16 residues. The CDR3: CASSNLAGISYNEQFF. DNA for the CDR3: TGTGCCAGCAGCAATCTAGCGGGGATCTCCTACAATGAGCAGTTCTTC.

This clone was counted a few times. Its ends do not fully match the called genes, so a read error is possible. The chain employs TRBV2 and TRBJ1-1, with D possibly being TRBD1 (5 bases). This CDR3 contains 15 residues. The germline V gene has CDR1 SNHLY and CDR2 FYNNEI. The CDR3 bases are TGTGCCAGCAGGGAAGAGGGGTCGCCGAACACTGAAGCTTTCTTT. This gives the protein CASREEGSPNTEAFF. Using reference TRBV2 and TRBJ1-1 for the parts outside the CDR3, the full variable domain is EPEVTQTPSHQVTQMGQEVILRCVPISNHLYFYWYRQILGQKVEFLVSFYNNEISEKSEIFDDQFSVERPDGSNFTLKIRSTKLEDSAMYFCASREEGSPNTEAFFGQGTRLTVV.

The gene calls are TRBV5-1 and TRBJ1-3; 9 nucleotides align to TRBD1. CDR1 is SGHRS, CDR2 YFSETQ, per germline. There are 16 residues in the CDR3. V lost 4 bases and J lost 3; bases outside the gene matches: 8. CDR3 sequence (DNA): TGCGCCAGCAGCCGGACACAGGGGGCGGGTGGAAACACCATATATTTT. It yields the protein CASSRTQGAGGNTIYF.

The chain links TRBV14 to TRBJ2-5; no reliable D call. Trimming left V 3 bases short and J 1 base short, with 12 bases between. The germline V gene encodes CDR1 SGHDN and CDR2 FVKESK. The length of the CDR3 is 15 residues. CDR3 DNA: TGTGCCAGCAGCCAGAATACCATGGCCCAAGAGACCCAGTACTTC. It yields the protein CASSQNTMAQETQYF.

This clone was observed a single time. The CDR3 DNA reads as TGTGCCAGCAGCGTAGGTAGGCCAGGCGAAGCAACTAATGAAAAACTGTTTTTT. It specifies CASSVGRPGEATNEKLFF. This chain joins TRBV9 and TRBJ1-4; D ambiguous. This CDR3 is 18 amino acids long. Germline CDR1 SGDLS, CDR2 YYNGEE. V was trimmed by 0 bases and J by 0 bases, leaving 15 bases between them.

CDR3 sequence reads: CASSLTPGYGYTF. The CDR3 coding sequence is TGTGCCAGCAGCTTAACGCCAGGGTATGGCTACACCTTC. The chain employs TRBV7-3 and TRBJ1-2; tentative D call: TRBD1 (5 bases). Trimming pared 0 bases from V and 5 bases from J, leaving 7 bases between. The CDR3 spans 13 residues. CDR1 SGHTA and CDR2 FQGTGA come from the germline V gene. The whole variable domain, remainder taken from reference TRBV7-3 and TRBJ1-2, is GAGVSQTPSNKVTEKGKYVELRCDPISGHTALYWYRQSLGQGPEFLIYFQGTGAADDSGLPNDRFFAVRPEGSVSTLKIQRTERGDSAVYLCASSLTPGYGYTFGSGTRLTVV.

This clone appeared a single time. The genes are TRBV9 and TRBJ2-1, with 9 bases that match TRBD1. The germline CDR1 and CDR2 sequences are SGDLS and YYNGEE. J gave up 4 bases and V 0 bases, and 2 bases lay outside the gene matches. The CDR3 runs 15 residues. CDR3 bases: TGTGCCAGCAGCGTAGCGGGACAGGGTTACAATGAGCAGTTCTTC. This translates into CASSVAGQGYNEQFF. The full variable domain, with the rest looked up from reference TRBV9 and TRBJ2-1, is DSGVTQTPKHLITATGQRVTLRCSPRSGDLSVYWYQQSLDQGLQFLIQYYNGEERAKGNILERFSAQQFPDLHSELNLSSLELGDSALYFCASSVAGQGYNEQFFGPGTRLTVL.

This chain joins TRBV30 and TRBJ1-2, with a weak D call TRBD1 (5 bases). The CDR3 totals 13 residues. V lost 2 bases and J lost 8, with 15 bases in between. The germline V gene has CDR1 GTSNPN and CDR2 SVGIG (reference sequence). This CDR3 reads CAWSTGGLGGYTF. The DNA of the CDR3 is TGTGCCTGGAGTACGGGGGGATTGGGGGGCTACACCTTC.

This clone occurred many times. CDR3 sequence (DNA): TGTGCCACCAGTGACGCCGCACGGGGGGGCCGCGAGCAGTACTTC. It translates to CATSDAARGGREQYF. V gene TRBV24-1 combines with J gene TRBJ2-7; the match to TRBD2 covers 8 bases. The CDR3 loop spans 15 amino acids. The J segment lost 6 bases and the V segment lost 4 bases, leaving 10 bases of the junction unmatched. Germline CDR1 and CDR2: KGHDR and SFDVKD.

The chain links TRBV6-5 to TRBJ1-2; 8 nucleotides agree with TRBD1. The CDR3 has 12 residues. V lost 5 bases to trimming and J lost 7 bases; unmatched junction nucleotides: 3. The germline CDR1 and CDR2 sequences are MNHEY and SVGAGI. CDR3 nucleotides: TGTGCCAGCAGTCAGGGGGCTTTTGGCTACACCTTC. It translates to CASSQGAFGYTF.

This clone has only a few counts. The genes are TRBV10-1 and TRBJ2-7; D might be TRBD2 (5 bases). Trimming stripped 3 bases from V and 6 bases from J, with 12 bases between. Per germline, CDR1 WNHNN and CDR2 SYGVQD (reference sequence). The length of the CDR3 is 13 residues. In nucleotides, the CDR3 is TGCGCCAGCAGTGAAAACGGGATTCGCGAGCAGTACTTC. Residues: CASSENGIREQYF.